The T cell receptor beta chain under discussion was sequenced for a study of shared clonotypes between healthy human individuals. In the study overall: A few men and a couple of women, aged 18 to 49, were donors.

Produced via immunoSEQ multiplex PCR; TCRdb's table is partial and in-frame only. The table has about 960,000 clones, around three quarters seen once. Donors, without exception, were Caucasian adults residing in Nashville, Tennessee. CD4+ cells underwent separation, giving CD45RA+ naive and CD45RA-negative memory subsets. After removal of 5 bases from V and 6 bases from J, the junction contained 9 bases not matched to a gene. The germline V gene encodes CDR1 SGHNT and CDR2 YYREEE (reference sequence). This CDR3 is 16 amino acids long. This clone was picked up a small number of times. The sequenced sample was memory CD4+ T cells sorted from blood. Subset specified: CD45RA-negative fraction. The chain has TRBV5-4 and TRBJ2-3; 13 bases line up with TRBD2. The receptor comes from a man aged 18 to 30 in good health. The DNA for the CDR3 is TGTGCCAGCAGAACCACTAGCGGGAGGGGCGTGGATACGCAGTATTTT. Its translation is CASRTTSGRGVDTQYF.